The clone carrying this TCR beta chain has only a few counts. The data stem from a study of blood T cell repertoires in COVID-19. Study context: Sites across the United States, Italy and Spain contributed samples from acute and convalescent COVID-19. The cDNA or gDNA used as material had been derived from T cells, B-cell-depleted T cells, or PBMCs.

V lost 11 bases and J lost 6, with 17 bases in between. Germline V gives CDR1 SNHLY, CDR2 FYNNEI. The CDR3 is made up of 13 amino acids. As handled by the study authors: How many nucleated cells were present was estimated from reference gene primer amplification. Here immunoSEQ multiplex PCR was the method, and the copy in TCRdb shows in-frame clones only, minus some. V, J and clone size derive from that table, while D and trimming were established from the DNA sequence. The sample consists of approximately 260,000 clones, approximately 87% of them appearing once. The source of this sequence is a human donor in a cohort sampled during active COVID-19. Source material: peripheral blood. The chain carries TRBV2 and TRBJ2-1; D not resolved. This CDR3 is CAGSSRLANEQFF. The CDR3 DNA reads as TGTGCCGGATCGAGTCGGTTAGCCAATGAGCAGTTCTTC.